What follows is one T cell receptor (beta chain) and its context. The record originates from a study of blood T cell repertoires in COVID-19. Study at large: PBMCs, B-cell-depleted T cells, or T cells provided the cDNA or gDNA that made up the material.

Sequenced by immunoSEQ multiplex PCR; TCRdb stores in-frame clones only, minus some. The table records 40,000 to 45,000 clones, 70% to 90% of them present only once. The germline CDR1 and CDR2 sequences are LNHDA and SQIVND (reference sequence). The ends lost 5 bases at V and 7 bases at J; junction bases unmatched: 14. The CDR3 is made up of 17 amino acids. This sequence was found in a man aged 55 to 69 with acute or convalescent COVID-19. The chain is built from TRBV19 and TRBJ1-6; 7 nucleotides align to TRBD1. Sequenced material: peripheral blood. The CDR3 loop is CASSLRSGQTVNSPLHF. The CDR3 nucleotides read TGTGCCAGTAGTCTTCGCTCGGGACAGACAGTAAATTCACCCCTCCACTTT.